This T cell receptor (beta chain) is from a study of T cell responses to AZD1222 COVID-19 vaccine. The CDR3 is 12 residues long. V dropped 8 bases and J dropped 3 bases, with 10 bases sitting between them. Germline V gives CDR1 MNHEY, CDR2 SVGAGI. Libraries were prepared by immunoSEQ multiplex PCR; TCRdb keeps only in-frame clonotypes and omits some of them. The sample holds approximately 200,000 clones; approximately 95% are singletons and the top ten take roughly 1%. V usage is TRBV6-5 and J usage is TRBJ1-1; unclear D gene. Source: peripheral blood, taken 28 days after the second AZD1222 dose. The receptor was isolated from an adult who received the AZD1222 COVID-19 vaccine. The CDR3 nucleotides read TGTGCCAGCGGTAGACGGGACACTGAAGCTTTCTTT. Encoded protein: CASGRRDTEAFF.